The 7 T cell receptor beta chains below all came from one sample that was sequenced in a study of T cells in Graves' hyperthyroidism and ophthalmopathy. Researchers took RNA transcripts and amplified the TCR beta CDR3 regions from them. The study used the HTBI primer set for a first-round RT-PCR of the TCR CDR3. Using its own MiXCR run on the multiplex PCR reads, TCRdb lists one record per CDR3 protein. This table holds approximately 740,000 distinct CDR3 sequences, around 13% found once. The sample comprised blood. Receptor source: a young woman with Graves' hyperthyroidism.

The J gene is TRBJ1-5, the V gene TRBV6-1; no clear D. V was clipped by 5 bases and J by 5 bases, with 13 bases between them. Germline CDR1 and CDR2: MNHNS and SASEGT. The CDR3 is 14 residues long. The CDR3: CASSHQLNDQPQHF. The DNA for the CDR3 is TGTGCCAGCAGTCACCAACTTAACGATCAGCCCCAGCATTTT.

The CDR3 is CASRKQVLEAFF. The CDR3 DNA reads TGTGCCAGCAGAAAGCAGGTACTTGAAGCTTTCTTT. The V and J genes are TRBV12-3 or TRBV12-4 and TRBJ1-1; D remains ambiguous. Trimming left V 6 bases short and J 7 bases short, with 12 bases between. This CDR3 is 12 amino acids long.

This clonotype was counted ten times or more. The chain couples TRBV20-1 to TRBJ1-2; D remains unclear. V lost 2 bases, J lost 6 bases, and 4 bases lay in between. There are 10 residues in the CDR3. Germline assignment: CDR1 DFQATT and CDR2 SNEGSKA (reference sequence). The CDR3 DNA follows: TGCAGTGCTAGACACCATGGCTACACCTTC. Its protein product is CSARHHGYTF.

The chain is built from TRBV15 and TRBJ1-2, with unresolved D. The CDR3 extends over 12 amino acids. The V end lost 9 bases, the J end lost 2 bases, and 10 bases lay between the germline ends. Germline assignment: CDR1 LNHNV and CDR2 YYDKDF (reference sequence). The CDR3 DNA reads as TGTGCCACGAGTGGACGGAACTATGGCTACACCTTC. This encodes CATSGRNYGYTF. The entire variable domain, with the rest obtained from reference TRBV15 and TRBJ1-2, is as follows: DAMVIQNPRYQVTQFGKPVTLSCSQTLNHNVMYWYQQKSSQAPKLLFHYYDKDFNNEADTPDNFQSRRPNTSFCFLDIRSPGLGDTAMYLCATSGRNYGYTFGSGTRLTVV.

J is TRBJ1-2 and V is TRBV15, with TRBD1 as a possible D gene (6 bases). CDR1 and CDR2 (germline): LNHNV, YYDKDF (reference sequence). Trimming took off 0 bases at V and 6 bases at J, with 11 bases between the two ends. The CDR3 is 14 residues long. The DNA for the CDR3 is TGTGCCACCAGCAGAGATATGGGGGCGGATGGCTACACCTTC. Residues: CATSRDMGADGYTF. Full variable domain (outside the CDR3, taken from reference TRBV15 and TRBJ1-2): DAMVIQNPRYQVTQFGKPVTLSCSQTLNHNVMYWYQQKSSQAPKLLFHYYDKDFNNEADTPDNFQSRRPNTSFCFLDIRSPGLGDTAMYLCATSRDMGADGYTFGSGTRLTVV.

V and J are TRBV28 and TRBJ2-1, with 9 bases matching TRBD2. V lost 3 bases and J lost 7; bases outside the gene matches: 13. The CDR3 has 17 residues. From germline, CDR1 is MDHEN and CDR2 SYDVKM. The CDR3 spells CASSFRYWGTSLNEQFF. The CDR3 region has the DNA TGTGCCAGCAGTTTCCGATATTGGGGGACTAGCCTTAATGAGCAGTTCTTC.

This clonotype was observed at least ten times. The V gene is TRBV20-1, the J gene TRBJ1-5; possible D gene TRBD1, 6 bases. V was clipped by 0 bases and J by 1 base, with 10 bases between them. Per germline, CDR1 DFQATT and CDR2 SNEGSKA (reference sequence). CDR3 size: 15 residues. The CDR3 bases are TGCAGTGCTAGAGAGGACAGTATCAGCAATCAGCCCCAGCATTTT. It is translated as CSAREDSISNQPQHF.